The 5 T cell receptor beta chains reported below all come from one sample, sequenced in a study of regulatory T cells in long-lasting Graves disease. Noted time point: newly diagnosed GD, antithyroid drugs for less than 3 months. The TCR library was made from RNA that had been extracted from PBMCs in TRIzol. TCR beta libraries were built with iRepertoire HTBI primers and Arm-PCR of CDR3 regions. MiXCR, run by TCRdb on the multiplex PCR reads, gives a single entry per CDR3 protein. The repertoire holds about 200,000 distinct CDR3 sequences, 15% to 20% seen once, with roughly 23% in the top ten. The sequenced sample was peripheral blood mononuclear cells (PBMCs), obtained at new diagnosis, from a patient treated with antithyroid drugs. These receptors came from a female donor with Graves disease.

At least ten counts were recorded for this clonotype. This rearrangement joins TRBV6-1 to TRBJ1-5; weak D call: TRBD1 (6 bases). Germline CDR1 MNHNS, CDR2 SASEGT. Trimming removed 7 bases at V and 0 bases at J, with 13 bases between. The CDR3 runs 15 residues. CDR3 nucleotide sequence: TGTGCCAGCATTTCACACAGGGATAGCAATCAGCCCCAGCATTTT. It encodes CASISHRDSNQPQHF.

The chain carries TRBV2 and TRBJ1-1; TRBD1 might be the D (5 bases). CDR3 length: 12 amino acids. The germline V gene has CDR1 SNHLY and CDR2 FYNNEI. V dropped 4 bases and J dropped 11 bases, with 14 bases sitting between them. The CDR3 region has the DNA TGTGCCAGCAGTGGGGGGGGGAAAAGGGCTTTCTTT. Translation gives CASSGGGKRAFF.

The chain carries TRBV20-1 and TRBJ2-7, with D tentatively TRBD1 (6 bases). Looked up from germline, CDR1 is DFQATT and CDR2 is SNEGSKA (reference sequence). V was cut by 5 bases and J by 0 bases, with 11 bases left in between. The CDR3 loop spans 13 amino acids. The CDR3 DNA sequence: TGCAGTGCTCAAGGGGGATCCTCCTACGAGCAGTACTTC. Translating it yields CSAQGGSSYEQYF.

The rearrangement links TRBV13 to TRBJ2-7; D remains ambiguous. CDR1 PRHDT and CDR2 FYEKMQ come from the germline V gene (reference sequence). The CDR3 sequence is 12 residues long. V dropped 5 bases and J dropped 1 base, with 6 bases sitting between them. CDR3 region: CASSPHSYEQYF. CDR3 bases: TGTGCCAGCAGCCCACATTCCTACGAGCAGTACTTC.

This clonotype was counted many times. The CDR3 coding sequence is TGTGCCAGCAGCGGAGGGGGCTCCCAAGAGACCCAGTACTTC. As protein: CASSGGGSQETQYF. V and J are TRBV5-5 and TRBJ2-5; a possible D gene is TRBD1 (7 bases). The CDR3 covers 14 residues. V lost 4 bases and J 1 base, leaving 11 bases between the germline ends. Germline V gene data show CDR1 as SGHKS and CDR2 as YYEKEE (reference sequence).